The sequence of this TCR beta chain was determined in a study of shared clonotypes between healthy human individuals. Study results and limitations: The sole specimen, blood, was sampled, and tissue repertoires likely differ. It was the few donors that limited the genetic and exposure-history diversity represented. How much donors shared clonotypes was expected to be affected by sequencing depth.

Notes on this clone: Its cognate antigen is unknown.

Sequencing used immunoSEQ multiplex PCR; TCRdb keeps in-frame clones, though not all of them. The sample has about 560,000 clones, around 77% seen once. Trimming stripped 2 bases from V and 6 bases from J, with 16 bases between. Germline-derived CDR1 and CDR2 are SGHTA and FQGNSA. This CDR3 spans 15 amino acids. The clonotype originates from a woman aged 40 to 50 in good health. Some clones in this sample may be carry-over from other donors' samples. The sequenced material came from PBMCs. The chain is built from TRBV7-2 and TRBJ1-1, with D possibly matching TRBD1 (6 bases). The CDR3 nucleotides read TGTGCCAGCAGCTTACTACTTCGCGGGGGCTCTGAAGCTTTCTTT. It specifies CASSLLLRGGSEAFF.